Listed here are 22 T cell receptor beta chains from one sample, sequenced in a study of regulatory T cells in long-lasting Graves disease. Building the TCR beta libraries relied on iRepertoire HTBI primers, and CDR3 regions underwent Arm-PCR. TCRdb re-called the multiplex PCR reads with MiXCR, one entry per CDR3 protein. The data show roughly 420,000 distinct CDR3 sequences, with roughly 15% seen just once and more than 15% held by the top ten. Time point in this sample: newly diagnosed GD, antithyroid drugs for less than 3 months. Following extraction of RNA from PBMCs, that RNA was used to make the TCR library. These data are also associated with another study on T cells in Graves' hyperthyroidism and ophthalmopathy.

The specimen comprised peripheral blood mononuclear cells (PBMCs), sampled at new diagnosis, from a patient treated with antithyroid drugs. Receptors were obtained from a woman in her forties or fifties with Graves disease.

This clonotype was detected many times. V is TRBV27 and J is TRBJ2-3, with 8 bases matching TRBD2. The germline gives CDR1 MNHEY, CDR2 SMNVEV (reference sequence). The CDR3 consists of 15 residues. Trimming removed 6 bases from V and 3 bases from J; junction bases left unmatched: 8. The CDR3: CASRRAGGVTDTQYF. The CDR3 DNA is TGTGCCAGCAGACGCGCGGGAGGAGTAACAGATACGCAGTATTTT.

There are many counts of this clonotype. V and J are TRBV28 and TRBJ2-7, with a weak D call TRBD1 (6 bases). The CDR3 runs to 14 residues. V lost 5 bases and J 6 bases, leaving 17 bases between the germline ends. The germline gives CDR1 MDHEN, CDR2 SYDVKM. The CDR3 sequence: CASSRQAGASEQYF. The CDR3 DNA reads TGTGCCAGCAGTCGACAAGCAGGGGCATCCGAGCAGTACTTC.

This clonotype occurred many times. The CDR3: CASLTGPGGDGYTF. CDR3 coding DNA: TGTGCCAGTCTGACAGGGCCCGGGGGCGATGGCTACACCTTC. This chain connects TRBV2 to TRBJ1-2; 7 nucleotides align to TRBD1. Germline CDR1 SNHLY, CDR2 FYNNEI. The CDR3 is 14 amino acids. V trimming: 9 bases; J trimming: 6 bases; junction bases outside the gene matches: 13. The full variable domain, rest sourced from reference TRBV2 and TRBJ1-2, is EPEVTQTPSHQVTQMGQEVILRCVPISNHLYFYWYRQILGQKVEFLVSFYNNEISEKSEIFDDQFSVERPDGSNFTLKIRSTKLEDSAMYFCASLTGPGGDGYTFGSGTRLTVV.

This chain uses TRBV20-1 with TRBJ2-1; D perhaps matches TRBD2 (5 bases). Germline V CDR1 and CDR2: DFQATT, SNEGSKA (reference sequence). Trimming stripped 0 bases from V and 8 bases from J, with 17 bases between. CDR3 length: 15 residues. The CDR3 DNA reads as TGCAGTGCTAGAGATTTGGAGGAGGTCCTTGATGAGCAGTTCTTC. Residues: CSARDLEEVLDEQFF.

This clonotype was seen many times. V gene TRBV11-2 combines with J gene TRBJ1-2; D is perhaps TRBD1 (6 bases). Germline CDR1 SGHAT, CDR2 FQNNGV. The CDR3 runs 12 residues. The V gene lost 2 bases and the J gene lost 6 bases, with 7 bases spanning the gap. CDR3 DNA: TGTGCCAGCAGCTTATGGACAGATGGCTACACCTTC. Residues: CASSLWTDGYTF.

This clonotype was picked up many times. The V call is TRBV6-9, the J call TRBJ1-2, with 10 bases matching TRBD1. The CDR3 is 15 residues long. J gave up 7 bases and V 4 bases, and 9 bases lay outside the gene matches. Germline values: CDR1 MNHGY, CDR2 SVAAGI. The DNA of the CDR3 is TGTGCCAGCAGTTTCCAAGACAGGGGGCTTGGTGGCTACACCTTC. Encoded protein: CASSFQDRGLGGYTF.

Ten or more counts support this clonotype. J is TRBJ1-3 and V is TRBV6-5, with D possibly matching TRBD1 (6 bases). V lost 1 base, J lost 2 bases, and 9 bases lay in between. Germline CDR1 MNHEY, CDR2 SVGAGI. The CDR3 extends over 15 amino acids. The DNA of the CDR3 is TGTGCCAGCAGTTACTTAAACAGGGCTGGAAACACCATATATTTT. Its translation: CASSYLNRAGNTIYF.

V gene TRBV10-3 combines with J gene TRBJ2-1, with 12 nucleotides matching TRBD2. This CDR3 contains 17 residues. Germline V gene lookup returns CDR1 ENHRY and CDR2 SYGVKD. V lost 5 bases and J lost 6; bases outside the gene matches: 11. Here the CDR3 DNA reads TGTGCCATCAGTACACGGACTAGCGGGAACATAGGCAATGAGCAGTTCTTC. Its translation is CAISTRTSGNIGNEQFF.

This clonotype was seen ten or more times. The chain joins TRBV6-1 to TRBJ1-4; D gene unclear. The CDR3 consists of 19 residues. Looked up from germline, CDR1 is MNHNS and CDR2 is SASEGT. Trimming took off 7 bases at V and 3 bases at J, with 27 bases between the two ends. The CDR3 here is CASIKTSARPPYSNEKLFF. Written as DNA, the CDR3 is TGTGCCAGCATCAAAACCTCGGCCAGGCCCCCATACTCTAATGAAAAACTGTTTTTT.

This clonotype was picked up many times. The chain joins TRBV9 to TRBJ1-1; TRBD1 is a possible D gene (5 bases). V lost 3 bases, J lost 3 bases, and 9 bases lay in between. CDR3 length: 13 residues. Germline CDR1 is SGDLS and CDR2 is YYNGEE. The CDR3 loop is CASSGGRDTEAFF. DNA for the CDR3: TGTGCCAGCAGCGGGGGCAGGGACACTGAAGCTTTCTTT.

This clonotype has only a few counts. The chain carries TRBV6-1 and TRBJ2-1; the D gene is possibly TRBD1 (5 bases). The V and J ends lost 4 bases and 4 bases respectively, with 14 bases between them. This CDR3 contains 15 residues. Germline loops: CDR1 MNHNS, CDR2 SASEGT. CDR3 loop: CASSALDRTYNEQFF. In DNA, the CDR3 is TGTGCCAGCAGTGCCCTAGACAGAACGTACAATGAGCAGTTCTTC.

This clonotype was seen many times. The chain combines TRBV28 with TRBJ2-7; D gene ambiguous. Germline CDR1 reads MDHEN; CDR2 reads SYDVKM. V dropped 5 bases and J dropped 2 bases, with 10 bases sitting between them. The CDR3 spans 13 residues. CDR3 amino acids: CASSPTPTYEQYF. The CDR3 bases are TGTGCCAGCAGTCCCACGCCTACCTACGAGCAGTACTTC. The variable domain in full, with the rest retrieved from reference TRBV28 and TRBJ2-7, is DVKVTQSSRYLVKRTGEKVFLECVQDMDHENMFWYRQDPGLGLRLIYFSYDVKMKEKGDIPEGYSVSREKKERFSLILESASTNQTSMYLCASSPTPTYEQYFGPGTRLTVT.

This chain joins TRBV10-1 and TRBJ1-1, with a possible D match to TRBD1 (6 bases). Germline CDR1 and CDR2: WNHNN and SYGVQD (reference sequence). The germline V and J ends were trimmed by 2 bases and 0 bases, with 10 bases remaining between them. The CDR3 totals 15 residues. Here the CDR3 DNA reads TGCGCCAGCAGTGAGACACAGGGACTGAACACTGAAGCTTTCTTT. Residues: CASSETQGLNTEAFF.

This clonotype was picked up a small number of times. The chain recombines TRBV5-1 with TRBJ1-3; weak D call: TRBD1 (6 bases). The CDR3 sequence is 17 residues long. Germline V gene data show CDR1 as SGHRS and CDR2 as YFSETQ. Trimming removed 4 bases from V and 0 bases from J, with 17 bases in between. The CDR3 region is CASSPPGTPYSGNTIYF. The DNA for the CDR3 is TGCGCCAGCAGCCCGCCCGGGACACCGTACTCTGGAAACACCATATATTTT.

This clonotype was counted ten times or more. The CDR3 loop is CASLEQGAGRTGELFF. Written as DNA, the CDR3 is TGTGCCAGCCTAGAACAGGGGGCAGGGAGGACCGGGGAGCTGTTTTTT. The V call is TRBV6-2 or TRBV6-3, the J call TRBJ2-2; 9 bases are shared with TRBD1. In germline, CDR1 is MNHEY, CDR2 SVGEGT. V shed 8 bases, J shed 5 bases, and the junction held 12 bases outside the gene matches. CDR3 size: 16 residues.

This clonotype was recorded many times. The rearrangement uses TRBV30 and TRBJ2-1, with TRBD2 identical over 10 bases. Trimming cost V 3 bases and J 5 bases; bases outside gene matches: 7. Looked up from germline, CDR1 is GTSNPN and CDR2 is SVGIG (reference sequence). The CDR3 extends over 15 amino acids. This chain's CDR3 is CAWSPGLAGDNEQFF. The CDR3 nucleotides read TGTGCCTGGAGCCCGGGGCTAGCGGGAGACAATGAGCAGTTCTTC.

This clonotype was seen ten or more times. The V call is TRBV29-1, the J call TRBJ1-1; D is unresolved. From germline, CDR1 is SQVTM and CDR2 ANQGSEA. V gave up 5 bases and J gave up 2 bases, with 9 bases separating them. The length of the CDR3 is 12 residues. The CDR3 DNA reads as TGCAGCGTTCAACAGACTAACACTGAAGCTTTCTTT. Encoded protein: CSVQQTNTEAFF.

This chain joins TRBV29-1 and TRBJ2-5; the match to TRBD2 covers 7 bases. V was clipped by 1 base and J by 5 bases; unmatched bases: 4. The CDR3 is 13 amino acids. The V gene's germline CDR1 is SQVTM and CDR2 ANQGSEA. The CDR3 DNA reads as TGCAGCGTTGAAGGGGGAGGGTCGGAGACCCAGTACTTC. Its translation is CSVEGGGSETQYF.

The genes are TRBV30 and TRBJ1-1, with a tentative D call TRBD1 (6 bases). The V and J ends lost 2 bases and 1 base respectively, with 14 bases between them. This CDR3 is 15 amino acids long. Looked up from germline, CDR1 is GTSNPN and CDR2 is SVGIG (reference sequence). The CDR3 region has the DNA TGTGCCTGGAGTTTAATAGAACAGGGGAACACTGAAGCTTTCTTT. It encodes CAWSLIEQGNTEAFF.

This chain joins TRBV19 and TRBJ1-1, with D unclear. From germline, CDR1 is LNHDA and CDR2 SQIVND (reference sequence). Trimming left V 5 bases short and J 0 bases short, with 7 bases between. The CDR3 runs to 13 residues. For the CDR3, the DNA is TGTGCCAGTAGTCCCCAGGTGAACACTGAAGCTTTCTTT. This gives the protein CASSPQVNTEAFF. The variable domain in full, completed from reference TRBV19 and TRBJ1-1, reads DGGITQSPKYLFRKEGQNVTLSCEQNLNHDAMYWYRQDPGQGLRLIYYSQIVNDFQKGDIAEGYSVSREKKESFPLTVTSAQKNPTAFYLCASSPQVNTEAFFGQGTRLTVV.

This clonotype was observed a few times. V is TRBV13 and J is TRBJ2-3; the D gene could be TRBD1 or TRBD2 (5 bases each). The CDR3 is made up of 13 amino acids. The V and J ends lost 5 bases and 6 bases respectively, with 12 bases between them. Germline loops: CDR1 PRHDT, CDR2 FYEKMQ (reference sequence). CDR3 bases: TGTGCCAGCAGCCGCGAGGGGAAGGATACGCAGTATTTT. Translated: CASSREGKDTQYF.

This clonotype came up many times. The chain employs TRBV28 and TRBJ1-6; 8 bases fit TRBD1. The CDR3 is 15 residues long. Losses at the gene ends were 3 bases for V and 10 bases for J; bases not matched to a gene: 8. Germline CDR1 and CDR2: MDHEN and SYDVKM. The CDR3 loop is CASSFGRGPRSPLHF. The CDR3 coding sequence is TGTGCCAGCAGTTTTGGCAGGGGGCCACGATCACCCCTCCACTTT.